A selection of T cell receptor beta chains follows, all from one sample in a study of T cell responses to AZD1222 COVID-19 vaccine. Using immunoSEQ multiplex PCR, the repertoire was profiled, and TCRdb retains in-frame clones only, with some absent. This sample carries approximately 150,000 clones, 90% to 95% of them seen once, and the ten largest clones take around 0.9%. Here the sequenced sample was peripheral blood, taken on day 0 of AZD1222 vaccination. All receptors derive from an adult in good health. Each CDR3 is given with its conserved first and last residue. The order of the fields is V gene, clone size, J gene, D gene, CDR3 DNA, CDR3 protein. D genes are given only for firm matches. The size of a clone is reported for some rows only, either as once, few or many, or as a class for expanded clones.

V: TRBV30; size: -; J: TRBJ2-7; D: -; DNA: TGTGCCTGGAGTGTGGCAGGGTGGAACGAGCAGTACTTC; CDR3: CAWSVAGWNEQYF
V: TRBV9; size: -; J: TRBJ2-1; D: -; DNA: TGTGCCAGCAGCGTAACTGCCCCAGGGGAGCAGTTCTTC; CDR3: CASSVTAPGEQFF
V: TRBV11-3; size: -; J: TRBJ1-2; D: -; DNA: TGTGCCAGCAGCTTGGCACCTTTTAGCTATGGCTACACCTTC; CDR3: CASSLAPFSYGYTF
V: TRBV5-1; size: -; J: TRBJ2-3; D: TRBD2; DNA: TGCGCCAGCAGCATGGGCGGGGGGGAGGATACGCAGTATTTT; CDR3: CASSMGGGEDTQYF
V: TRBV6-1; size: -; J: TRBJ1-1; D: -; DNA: TGTGCCAGCACCTTGAGGAACACTGAAGCTTTCTTT; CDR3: CASTLRNTEAFF
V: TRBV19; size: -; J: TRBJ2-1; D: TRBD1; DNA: TGTGCCAGTACAAGGGACAGGGCCTACAATGAGCAGTTCTTC; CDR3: CASTRDRAYNEQFF
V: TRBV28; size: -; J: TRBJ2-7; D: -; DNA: TGTGCCAGCTCTCCAACCGGGACACTCTACGAGCAGTACTTC; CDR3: CASSPTGTLYEQYF
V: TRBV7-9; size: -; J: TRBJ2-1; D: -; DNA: TGTGCCAGCAGCTTAGCGGCAGGATACAATGAGCAGTTCTTC; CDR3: CASSLAAGYNEQFF
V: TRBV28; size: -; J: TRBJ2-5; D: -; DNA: TGTGCCAGCAGTTGGCTCCAAGAGACCCAGTACTTC; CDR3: CASSWLQETQYF
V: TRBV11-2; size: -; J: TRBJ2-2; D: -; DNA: TGTGCCAGCAGTCTCTCGGGACCCAGCACCGGGGAGCTGTTTTTT; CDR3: CASSLSGPSTGELFF
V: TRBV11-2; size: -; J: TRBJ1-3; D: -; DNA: TGTGCCAGCAGGTTGTTCCGGGGAAACACCATATATTTT; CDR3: CASRLFRGNTIYF
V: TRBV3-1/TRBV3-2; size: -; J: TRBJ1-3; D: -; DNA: TGTGCCAGCAGCCCAGCAGGGTACGGAAACACCATATATTTT; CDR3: CASSPAGYGNTIYF
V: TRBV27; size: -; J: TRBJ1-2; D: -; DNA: TGTGCCAGCAGTTTACGGGGATCGGGTGGCTACACCTTC; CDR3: CASSLRGSGGYTF
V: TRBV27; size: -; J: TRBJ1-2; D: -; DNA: TGTGCCAGCAGACTGGGGCAGGTGAGAATCTATGGCTACACCTTC; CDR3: CASRLGQVRIYGYTF
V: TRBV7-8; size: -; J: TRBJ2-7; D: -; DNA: TGTGCCAGCAGCAGGAGGGACATGAACTACGAGCAGTACTTC; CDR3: CASSRRDMNYEQYF
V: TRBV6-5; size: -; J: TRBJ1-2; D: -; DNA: TGTGCCAGCAGAGCGGAGCTTTTCTATGGCTACACCTTC; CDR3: CASRAELFYGYTF
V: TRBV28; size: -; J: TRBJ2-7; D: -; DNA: TGTGCCAGCAGTTTTCGCCCGACTAGCGAGCAGTACTTC; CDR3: CASSFRPTSEQYF
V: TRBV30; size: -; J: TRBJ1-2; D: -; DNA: TGTGCCTCCAATCCGGGACCCGACGGGGGCTACACCTTC; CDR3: CASNPGPDGGYTF
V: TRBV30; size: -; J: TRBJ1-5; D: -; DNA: TGTGCCTGGAGTTTGACCGTTAATCAGCCCCAGCATTTT; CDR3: CAWSLTVNQPQHF
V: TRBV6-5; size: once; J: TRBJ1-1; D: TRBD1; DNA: TGTGCCAGCAGTTACATTAGACAGGGGAACACTGAAGCTTTCTTT; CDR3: CASSYIRQGNTEAFF
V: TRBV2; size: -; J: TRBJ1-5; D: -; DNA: TGTGCCAGCAGGGAGGGGCCATATCAGCCCCAGCATTTT; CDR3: CASREGPYQPQHF
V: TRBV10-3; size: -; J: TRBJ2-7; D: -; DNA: TGTGCCATCAGTGCATTAGCGTCCTACGAGCAGTACTTC; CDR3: CAISALASYEQYF
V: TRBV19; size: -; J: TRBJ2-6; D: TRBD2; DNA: TGTGCCAGTAGTAGCAGCGGGGGGCCTGGATCTGGGGCCAACGTCCTGACTTTC; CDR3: CASSSSGGPGSGANVLTF
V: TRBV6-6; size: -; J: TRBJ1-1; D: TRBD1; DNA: TGTGCCAGCAGTTACCCGGACAGGGGGAGCACTGAAGCTTTCTTT; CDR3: CASSYPDRGSTEAFF
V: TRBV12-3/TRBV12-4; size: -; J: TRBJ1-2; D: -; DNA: TGTGCCAGCAGTTTTGCCGGGATCGGTGGCTACACCTTC; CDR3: CASSFAGIGGYTF
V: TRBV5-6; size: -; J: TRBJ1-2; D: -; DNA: TGTGCCAGCAGCTGGGGGGCCGGCGGCTACACCTTC; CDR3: CASSWGAGGYTF
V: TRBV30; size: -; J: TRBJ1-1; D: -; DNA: TGTGCCTGGAGTAAAACTCGGTTTGAAGCTTTCTTT; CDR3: CAWSKTRFEAFF
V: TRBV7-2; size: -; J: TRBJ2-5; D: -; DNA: TGTGCCAGCAGCGTCCGTTTGAGTGCCCAGTACTTC; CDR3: CASSVRLSAQYF
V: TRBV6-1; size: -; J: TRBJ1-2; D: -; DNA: TGTGCCAGCAGTGATCCCTGGCCGGAGTACTTC; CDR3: CASSDPWPEYF
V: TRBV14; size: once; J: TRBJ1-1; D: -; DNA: TGTGCCACCCAAACCAAACCCAAAACCCAGGGGAGAATAACTGAAGCTTTCTTT; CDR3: CATQTKPKTQGRITEAFF
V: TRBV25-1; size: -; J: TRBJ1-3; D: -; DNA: TGTGCCAGCAGTGATGGGGTACTCGGGGGAAACACCATATATTTT; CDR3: CASSDGVLGGNTIYF
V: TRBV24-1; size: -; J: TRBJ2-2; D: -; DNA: TGTGCCACCAGTGATAGCGGTCATGCAGGGAACGCGAACACCGGGGAGCTGTTTTTT; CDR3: CATSDSGHAGNANTGELFF